The 5 T cell receptor beta chains given below trace back to one sample, sequenced in a study of cytomegalovirus exposure and HLA in healthy donors. Researchers ran the PCR with 60 Vbeta and 13 Jbeta primers. Repertoires were generated with immunoSEQ multiplex PCR, while TCRdb's copy carries only in-frame clones and drops some. The sample carries some 160,000 clones, 79% recorded once. Sequenced: PBMCs. These receptors were obtained from a woman aged 35 to 49 in good health and CMV-seronegative.

The chain has TRBV6-1 and TRBJ2-5; 11 bases match TRBD2. V gave up 4 bases and J gave up 2 bases; unmatched junction bases: 6. Germline CDR1 reads MNHNS; CDR2 reads SASEGT. The CDR3 totals 16 residues. The CDR3: CASSVMGLAVQETQYF. In nucleotides, the CDR3 is TGTGCCAGCAGTGTTATGGGACTAGCGGTGCAAGAGACCCAGTACTTC.

This sequence joins TRBV5-4 and TRBJ1-2, with D tentatively TRBD1 (5 bases). Trimming removed 4 bases from V and 6 bases from J, with 22 bases in between. Germline V lookup: CDR1 SGHNT, CDR2 YYREEE (reference sequence). This CDR3 region has 16 residues. The CDR3 loop is CASSTLRIRVDDGYTF. DNA of the CDR3: TGTGCCAGCAGCACATTGCGAATCAGGGTAGACGATGGCTACACCTTC.

In regard to this clone: Different DNA sequences within this sample yield the same CDR3. The chain employs TRBV29-1 and TRBJ2-7; 11 nucleotides align to TRBD2. The V segment lost 1 base and the J segment 0 bases; nucleotides outside the gene matches: 20. This CDR3 spans 21 amino acids. CDR1 is SQVTM, CDR2 ANQGSEA, per germline. CDR3: CSVEAGPAVSGGAKSSYEQYF. The DNA of the CDR3 is TGCAGCGTTGAAGCAGGACCCGCGGTTAGCGGGGGGGCTAAAAGCTCCTACGAGCAGTACTTC.

The chain uses TRBV6-1 and TRBJ1-5; no definite D call. CDR1 and CDR2 from the germline V gene are MNHNS and SASEGT. The CDR3 is 15 amino acids. Trimming pared 3 bases from V and 2 bases from J, leaving 11 bases between. CDR3 sequence: CASSDLTGGNQPQHF. CDR3 in DNA: TGTGCCAGCAGTGACCTCACTGGAGGCAATCAGCCCCAGCATTTT.

The chain links TRBV7-2 to TRBJ1-3, with no clear D. Germline loops: CDR1 SGHTA, CDR2 FQGNSA. V was shortened by 5 bases and J by 0 bases, with 11 bases between the two germline ends. The CDR3 contains 15 residues. The CDR3 coding sequence is TGTGCCAGCAGCGTAAACGCCGGCTCTGGAAACACCATATATTTT. The encoded protein is CASSVNAGSGNTIYF.